One sample yielded the 26 T cell receptor beta chains listed below, sequenced in a study of blood T cell repertoires in COVID-19. TCRdb's copy holds only in-frame clones and misses some; the assay was immunoSEQ multiplex PCR. The data show about 230,000 clones, with roughly 89% seen just once and less than 4.5% held by the top ten. The sequencing input was PBMCs or T cells enriched from blood (not recorded which). The receptors were sampled from a woman in her twenties or thirties with acute COVID-19.

This sequence joins TRBV9 and TRBJ2-1; D is possibly TRBD2 (6 bases). Germline V gene data show CDR1 as SGDLS and CDR2 as YYNGEE. The V end was cut by 3 bases, the J end by 4 bases, with 14 bases between. This CDR3 has 15 amino acids. This chain's CDR3 is CASSGSSGLYNEQFF. CDR3 in DNA: TGTGCCAGCAGCGGTAGTAGCGGACTTTACAATGAGCAGTTCTTC. Using reference TRBV9 and TRBJ2-1 for the parts outside the CDR3, the full variable domain is DSGVTQTPKHLITATGQRVTLRCSPRSGDLSVYWYQQSLDQGLQFLIQYYNGEERAKGNILERFSAQQFPDLHSELNLSSLELGDSALYFCASSGSSGLYNEQFFGPGTRLTVL.

The chain recombines TRBV30 with TRBJ1-3; D gene unclear. Germline V gene lookup returns CDR1 GTSNPN and CDR2 SVGIG (reference sequence). The CDR3 spans 14 residues. Trimming removed 2 bases at V and 1 base at J, with 9 bases between. The DNA for the CDR3 is TGTGCCTGGAGTAAAGAGCGATCTGGAAACACCATATATTTT. Encoded protein: CAWSKERSGNTIYF.

This clone appeared once. Other DNA sequences from this sample encode an identical CDR3 as well. The chain carries TRBV7-2 and TRBJ2-7, with 7 positions matching TRBD1. Germline trimming cut 5 bases from V and 0 bases from J; bases unmatched to any gene: 4. The CDR3 totals 14 residues. Germline CDR1 and CDR2: SGHTA and FQGNSA. In DNA form, the CDR3 reads TGTGCCAGCAGCCCGAGGGACAGCTCCTACGAGCAGTACTTC. This translates into CASSPRDSSYEQYF.

Written as DNA, the CDR3 is TGTGCCAGTAGTATCGGACAGGGCCCAAATGAGCAGTTCTTC. As protein: CASSIGQGPNEQFF. The gene calls are TRBV19 and TRBJ2-1; 8 nucleotides align to TRBD1. Germline CDR1 LNHDA, CDR2 SQIVND (reference sequence). The CDR3 is made up of 14 amino acids. V lost 3 bases to trimming and J lost 7 bases; unmatched junction nucleotides: 5.

The V call is TRBV7-9, the J call TRBJ2-3, with no clear D. With 0 bases removed from V and 1 base from J, the gap between germline ends came to 8 bases. The CDR3 runs 15 residues. In germline, CDR1 is SEHNR, CDR2 FQNEAQ (reference sequence). CDR3 region: CASSLATPGTDTQYF. The CDR3 DNA reads as TGTGCCAGCAGCTTAGCAACTCCTGGCACAGATACGCAGTATTTT.

This clone was detected once. The V and J genes are TRBV7-9 and TRBJ1-6, with D perhaps matching TRBD1 (5 bases). V lost 4 bases, J lost 6 bases, and 13 bases lay in between. Germline values: CDR1 SEHNR, CDR2 FQNEAQ (reference sequence). The CDR3 runs to 15 residues. CDR3 sequence reads: CASSWDGSFNSPLHF. The CDR3 DNA reads TGTGCCAGCAGCTGGGACGGGAGTTTTAATTCACCCCTCCACTTT.

This chain uses TRBV28 with TRBJ2-2; D possibly corresponds to TRBD2 (5 bases). The CDR3 runs 13 residues. V lost 7 bases to trimming and J lost 7 bases, with 13 bases between them. Germline V CDR1 and CDR2: MDHEN, SYDVKM. The CDR3 sequence is CASIRTGSGELFF. The DNA of the CDR3 is TGTGCCAGCATACGTACGGGGAGCGGGGAGCTGTTTTTT.

The V and J genes are TRBV5-4 and TRBJ2-1, with D tentatively TRBD1 (6 bases). CDR3 length equals 16 residues. V was shortened by 4 bases and J by 0 bases, with 14 bases between the two germline ends. CDR1 is SGHNT and CDR2 is YYREEE in the germline V gene (reference sequence). The CDR3: CASSAPGAHSYNEQFF. The CDR3 bases are TGTGCCAGCAGCGCCCCAGGGGCCCACTCCTACAATGAGCAGTTCTTC. Looking up the rest from reference TRBV5-4 and TRBJ2-1 gives the full variable domain: ETGVTQSPTHLIKTRGQQVTLRCSSQSGHNTVSWYQQALGQGPQFIFQYYREEENGRGNFPPRFSGLQFPNYSSELNVNALELDDSALYLCASSAPGAHSYNEQFFGPGTRLTVL.

The rearrangement uses TRBV11-2 and TRBJ1-1; perhaps TRBD1 as D (6 bases). Germline CDR1 SGHAT, CDR2 FQNNGV. V lost 0 bases, J lost 4 bases, and 12 bases lay in between. The CDR3 runs 15 residues. CDR3 sequence reads: CASSLEGRGGTEAFF. Here the CDR3 DNA reads TGTGCCAGCAGCTTAGAGGGGAGGGGGGGCACTGAAGCTTTCTTT.

The chain carries TRBV27 and TRBJ1-6, with D unresolved. The CDR3 is 14 amino acids. Germline V gene data show CDR1 as MNHEY and CDR2 as SMNVEV (reference sequence). V lost 4 bases and J lost 7, with 11 bases in between. This CDR3 is CASSWARGNSPLHF. DNA of the CDR3: TGTGCCAGCAGTTGGGCCCGAGGGAATTCACCCCTCCACTTT.

J is TRBJ2-7 and V is TRBV28; 10 bases are shared with TRBD1. Germline V gene data show CDR1 as MDHEN and CDR2 as SYDVKM. This CDR3 is 15 amino acids long. V was clipped by 3 bases and J by 5 bases; unmatched bases: 7. CDR3 in amino acids: CASSLETGGWNEQYF. For the CDR3, the DNA is TGTGCCAGCAGTTTGGAGACAGGGGGCTGGAACGAGCAGTACTTC.

The V call is TRBV4-2, the J call TRBJ1-3, with D tentatively TRBD1 (5 bases). The germline CDR1 and CDR2 sequences are LGHNA and YNFKEQ. Trimming left V 0 bases short and J 8 bases short, with 14 bases between. CDR3 size: 15 residues. CDR3 nucleotide sequence: TGTGCCAGCAGCCAAGAACGCGCAGGGCAGGACACCATATATTTT. The encoded protein is CASSQERAGQDTIYF.

This chain uses TRBV9 with TRBJ1-2; D possibly corresponds to TRBD1 (5 bases). Germline-derived CDR1 and CDR2 are SGDLS and YYNGEE. Trimming shortened V by 3 bases and J by 1 base, and 10 bases separated the two germline ends. There are 14 residues in the CDR3. CDR3 sequence: CASSEGPLNYGYTF. The DNA of the CDR3 is TGTGCCAGCAGCGAGGGGCCTCTTAACTATGGCTACACCTTC.

This clone was picked up a small number of times. The V gene is TRBV10-2, the J gene TRBJ1-2; perhaps TRBD1 as D (6 bases). Germline values: CDR1 WSHSY, CDR2 SAAADI. CDR3 size: 14 residues. V lost 2 bases to trimming and J lost 8 bases, with 15 bases between them. This chain's CDR3 is CASSERGNEAGYTF. In DNA, the CDR3 is TGCGCCAGCAGTGAGAGGGGGAACGAGGCGGGCTACACCTTC.

This sequence joins TRBV27 and TRBJ2-3; 7 positions agree with TRBD1. V was clipped by 0 bases and J by 9 bases; unmatched bases: 6. Germline lookup yields CDR1 MNHEY and CDR2 SMNVEV (reference sequence). CDR3 length: 14 amino acids. CDR3 region: CASSLSGGVNTQYF. For the CDR3, the DNA is TGTGCCAGCAGTTTATCAGGGGGCGTCAACACGCAGTATTTT.

The rearrangement joins TRBV6-5 to TRBJ1-4; 7 bases map to TRBD1. Germline CDR1 and CDR2: MNHEY and SVGAGI. This CDR3 spans 15 amino acids. The V and J ends lost 0 bases and 10 bases, in that order; junction bases with no gene match: 8. CDR3 bases: TGTGCCAGCAGTTACTCGTTGAGGGGGCAAGGAAAACTGTTTTTT. Translation gives CASSYSLRGQGKLFF.

The genes are TRBV6-5 and TRBJ1-5; no definite D call. Germline V gene sequence: CDR1 MNHEY, CDR2 SVGAGI. The CDR3 length is 15 residues. Trimming removed 0 bases from V and 6 bases from J, with 12 bases in between. CDR3 in amino acids: CASSYSTRGGQPQHF. CDR3 bases: TGTGCCAGCAGTTACTCGACTCGGGGTGGTCAGCCCCAGCATTTT.

The genes are TRBV11-1 and TRBJ1-1; D not certain. This CDR3 is 15 amino acids long. The V and J ends lost 0 bases and 0 bases respectively, with 8 bases between them. Germline V lookup: CDR1 SGHAT, CDR2 FQDESV (reference sequence). As DNA, the CDR3 is TGTGCCAGCAGCTTAGCACCCGGGGTGAACACTGAAGCTTTCTTT. This translates into CASSLAPGVNTEAFF.

The chain has TRBV5-1 and TRBJ2-1; D is possibly TRBD1 (5 bases). The CDR3 runs to 16 residues. Germline V gene sequence: CDR1 SGHRS, CDR2 YFSETQ. Trimming removed 0 bases from V and 8 bases from J, with 18 bases in between. The CDR3 is CASSLDRGALGDEQFF. The DNA of the CDR3 is TGCGCCAGCAGCTTGGATCGCGGAGCCCTAGGGGATGAGCAGTTCTTC. The full variable domain, rest sourced from reference TRBV5-1 and TRBJ2-1, is KAGVTQTPRYLIKTRGQQVTLSCSPISGHRSVSWYQQTPGQGLQFLFEYFSETQRNKGNFPGRFSGRQFSNSRSEMNVSTLELGDSALYLCASSLDRGALGDEQFFGPGTRLTVL.

This chain links TRBV27 with TRBJ1-1, with TRBD1 identical over 11 bases. The germline V gene encodes CDR1 MNHEY and CDR2 SMNVEV (reference sequence). CDR3 size: 17 residues. Germline trimming cut 4 bases from V and 1 base from J; bases unmatched to any gene: 8. In nucleotides, the CDR3 is TGTGCCAGCAGTTCCGGACAGGGGGCGCCGGGGAACACTGAAGCTTTCTTT. It encodes CASSSGQGAPGNTEAFF.

The gene calls are TRBV27 and TRBJ1-5; possibly TRBD1 for D (6 bases). Germline V gene data show CDR1 as MNHEY and CDR2 as SMNVEV (reference sequence). Trimming stripped 6 bases from V and 0 bases from J, with 12 bases between. The CDR3 is 15 residues long. The CDR3 DNA follows: TGTGCCAGCAGACCTGGACAGTATAGCAATCAGCCCCAGCATTTT. This gives the protein CASRPGQYSNQPQHF.

The rearrangement uses TRBV28 and TRBJ2-3; D uncertain. Germline CDR1 and CDR2: MDHEN and SYDVKM. Trimming stripped 2 bases from V and 4 bases from J, with 13 bases between. This CDR3 has 15 amino acids. The CDR3 coding sequence is TGTGCCAGCAGTTTAGAACCTTCGGTTGCAGATACGCAGTATTTT. This translates into CASSLEPSVADTQYF.

The V gene is TRBV5-4, the J gene TRBJ2-6, with D possibly matching TRBD1 (6 bases). This CDR3 region has 13 residues. Deletions cut 10 bases from V and 0 bases from J, with 8 bases between. Germline V lookup: CDR1 SGHNT, CDR2 YYREEE (reference sequence). CDR3: CAQGFSGANVLTF. CDR3 DNA: TGTGCCCAGGGGTTCTCTGGGGCCAACGTCCTGACTTTC.

With regard to this clone: At the DNA level, this CDR3 is encoded by other sequences in the same sample as well. The V gene is TRBV30, the J gene TRBJ1-1; D ambiguous. V lost 2 bases and J lost 1, with 5 bases in between. Germline loops: CDR1 GTSNPN, CDR2 SVGIG (reference sequence). CDR3 length: 12 residues. CDR3 coding DNA: TGTGCCTGGAGTCCAGGGAACACTGAAGCTTTCTTT. Translated: CAWSPGNTEAFF.

The genes are TRBV6-2 or TRBV6-3 and TRBJ1-5; tentative D call: TRBD1 (5 bases). Trimming shortened V by 0 bases and J by 0 bases, and 9 bases separated the two germline ends. Germline V gene sequence: CDR1 MNHEY, CDR2 SVGEGT. The CDR3 contains 16 residues. The CDR3 spells CASSYSRRGSNQPQHF. CDR3 in DNA: TGTGCCAGCAGTTACTCGCGTAGGGGTAGCAATCAGCCCCAGCATTTT.

This clone was recorded only once. CDR3 in DNA: TGTGCCAGCAGTTACTTATCGCCCAGGGCAAGCTACGAGCAGTACTTC. This sequence encodes CASSYLSPRASYEQYF. The V gene is TRBV6-5, the J gene TRBJ2-7, with a weak D call TRBD1 (5 bases). From germline, CDR1 is MNHEY and CDR2 SVGAGI. The CDR3 loop spans 16 amino acids. Trimming removed 1 base at V and 3 bases at J, with 16 bases between.